The 22 T cell receptor beta chains below come from one sample, sequenced in a study of CD8 T cells in Susac syndrome. Reverse transcription used roughly 0.45 to 1 ug RNA and random hexamers. In TCRdb, the immunoSEQ multiplex PCR reads were re-called with MiXCR into one record per CDR3 protein. This sample has 70,000 to 100,000 distinct CDR3 sequences, with approximately 96% found just once. Sequencing input: CD8+ T cells from PBMCs. Every receptor here comes from a human donor with Susac syndrome.

The chain carries TRBV7-8 and TRBJ2-3; possibly TRBD2 for D (5 bases). Germline V gene data show CDR1 as SGHVS and CDR2 as FQNEAQ. The ends were cut back, 7 bases at V and 6 bases at J, with 14 bases in the middle. This CDR3 region has 13 residues. CDR3 region: CASTPRGRDTQYF. CDR3 sequence (DNA): TGTGCCAGCACCCCCCGGGGAAGGGATACGCAGTATTTT.

The rearrangement links TRBV7-9 to TRBJ2-7; 9 bases match TRBD1. The germline gives CDR1 SEHNR, CDR2 FQNEAQ (reference sequence). The CDR3 is made up of 15 amino acids. J was trimmed by 6 bases and V by 5 bases; bases with no gene match: 11. CDR3 region: CASSVRTGARSEQYF. The CDR3 coding sequence is TGTGCCAGCAGCGTTAGGACAGGGGCCCGTTCCGAGCAGTACTTC.

The chain uses TRBV4-1 and TRBJ2-3; D is possibly TRBD2 (6 bases). Germline lookup yields CDR1 MGHRA and CDR2 YSYEKL. V lost 0 bases, J lost 5 bases, and 21 bases lay in between. The CDR3 loop spans 18 amino acids. CDR3 sequence: CASSQDSLGGGVGDTQYF. DNA for the CDR3: TGCGCCAGCAGCCAAGATTCGCTGGGGGGTGGGGTAGGAGATACGCAGTATTTT.

The chain is built from TRBV7-2 and TRBJ2-7; 10 nucleotides agree with TRBD1. CDR1 SGHTA and CDR2 FQGNSA come from the germline V gene. The CDR3 has 15 amino acids. V trimming: 4 bases; J trimming: 4 bases; junction bases outside the gene matches: 7. Written as DNA, the CDR3 is TGTGCCAGCAGCTGGGACAGGGGACGGCGATACGAGCAGTACTTC. Its translation: CASSWDRGRRYEQYF.

The chain uses TRBV27 and TRBJ1-4; 9 bases fit TRBD1. This CDR3 contains 16 residues. J gave up 0 bases and V 3 bases, and 2 bases lay outside the gene matches. Germline lookup yields CDR1 MNHEY and CDR2 SMNVEV (reference sequence). The DNA of the CDR3 is TGTGCCAGCAGTTTCGACAGGGGGGCAACTAATGAAAAACTGTTTTTT. This translates into CASSFDRGATNEKLFF.

The chain is built from TRBV2 and TRBJ1-2, with D uncertain. Germline CDR1 SNHLY, CDR2 FYNNEI. Trimming stripped 6 bases from V and 5 bases from J, with 16 bases between. CDR3 length: 14 amino acids. The CDR3 is CASSAPADRYGYTF. The CDR3 coding sequence is TGTGCCAGCAGCGCTCCGGCAGATCGATATGGCTACACCTTC.

The chain couples TRBV30 to TRBJ1-2; 10 positions match TRBD1. This CDR3 is 12 amino acids long. Germline lookup yields CDR1 GTSNPN and CDR2 SVGIG (reference sequence). V lost 5 bases to trimming and J lost 4 bases; unmatched junction nucleotides: 1. The CDR3 nucleotides are TGTGCCTGGGACAGGGGGCCCTATGGCTACACCTTC. Protein sequence: CAWDRGPYGYTF. The whole variable domain, remainder taken from reference TRBV30 and TRBJ1-2, is SQTIHQWPATLVQPVGSPLSLECTVEGTSNPNLYWYRQAAGRGLQLLFYSVGIGQISSEVPQNLSASRPQDRQFILSSKKLLLSDSGFYLCAWDRGPYGYTFGSGTRLTVV.

The chain links TRBV2 to TRBJ2-5, with TRBD2 identical over 9 bases. With 11 bases clipped from V and 4 bases from J, the junction kept 17 bases outside the gene matches. Germline V lookup: CDR1 SNHLY, CDR2 FYNNEI. This CDR3 is 16 amino acids long. DNA of the CDR3: TGTGCCTCAACGCCGGTGGGGCGGGGGGGCCGAGAGACCCAGTACTTC. Encoded protein: CASTPVGRGGRETQYF.

The chain is built from TRBV20-1 and TRBJ1-5; no reliable D call. V dropped 0 bases and J dropped 3 bases, with 12 bases sitting between them. This CDR3 spans 15 amino acids. Germline lookup yields CDR1 DFQATT and CDR2 SNEGSKA (reference sequence). The CDR3 reads CSARDPGEVNQPQHF. In DNA, the CDR3 is TGCAGTGCTAGAGATCCTGGGGAGGTCAATCAGCCCCAGCATTTT.

V gene TRBV5-1 combines with J gene TRBJ2-3, with no clear D. V lost 0 bases and J 2 bases, leaving 7 bases between the germline ends. CDR1 is SGHRS and CDR2 is YFSETQ in the germline V gene. The CDR3 contains 14 residues. The CDR3, as DNA: TGCGCCAGCAGCTTGGCTGTTTACACAGATACGCAGTATTTT. Translating it yields CASSLAVYTDTQYF.

The V call is TRBV30, the J call TRBJ1-5, with TRBD1 as a possible D gene (5 bases). Trimming pared 2 bases from V and 2 bases from J, leaving 13 bases between. CDR1 is GTSNPN, CDR2 SVGIG, per germline (reference sequence). This CDR3 comprises 15 residues. CDR3 loop: CAWSLVGTGNQPQHF. Written as DNA, the CDR3 is TGTGCCTGGAGTCTCGTGGGGACTGGCAATCAGCCCCAGCATTTT.

The rearrangement links TRBV28 to TRBJ2-7, with TRBD1 identical over 10 bases. Germline V gene data show CDR1 as MDHEN and CDR2 as SYDVKM. The length of the CDR3 is 13 residues. With V trimmed by 5 bases and J by 2 bases, 0 bases remained unmatched. The CDR3 loop is CASSGTGAYEQYF. DNA of the CDR3: TGTGCCAGCAGTGGGACAGGGGCCTACGAGCAGTACTTC.

As DNA, the CDR3 is TGCGCCAGCAGCCCAAAGGCTCGCACAGATACGCAGTATTTT. It yields the protein CASSPKARTDTQYF. The genes are TRBV5-1 and TRBJ2-3; no firm D call. This CDR3 contains 14 residues. The V and J ends lost 4 bases and 1 base respectively, with 10 bases between them. The germline CDR1 and CDR2 sequences are SGHRS and YFSETQ.

The J gene is TRBJ2-7, the V gene TRBV9; D may be TRBD1 (6 bases). V lost 2 bases and J 3 bases, leaving 15 bases between the germline ends. The CDR3 runs to 15 residues. Germline-derived CDR1 and CDR2 are SGDLS and YYNGEE. CDR3 sequence reads: CASSVGSGANYEQYF. In nucleotides, the CDR3 is TGTGCCAGCAGCGTCGGGTCAGGGGCGAACTACGAGCAGTACTTC.

The rearrangement links TRBV29-1 to TRBJ2-7; either TRBD1 or TRBD2 may fit D (5 bases each). V lost 6 bases to trimming and J lost 2 bases, with 17 bases between them. The germline V gene has CDR1 SQVTM and CDR2 ANQGSEA. CDR3 length: 14 residues. CDR3 residues: CSVGQGRGTYEQYF. The CDR3 DNA follows: TGCAGCGTCGGGCAGGGCCGAGGGACCTACGAGCAGTACTTC.

The chain uses TRBV6-2 or TRBV6-3 and TRBJ2-1; 7 positions agree with TRBD1. This CDR3 is 13 amino acids long. Germline V gene data show CDR1 as MNHEY and CDR2 as SVGEGT. The J segment lost 9 bases and the V segment lost 7 bases, leaving 9 bases of the junction unmatched. CDR3 bases: TGTGCCAGCAACGATTACAGGGGTGGTGAGCAGTTCTTC. Amino acid sequence: CASNDYRGGEQFF.

This clonotype appeared a few times. The chain joins TRBV6-5 to TRBJ2-7; perhaps TRBD1 as D (6 bases). This CDR3 region has 13 residues. Trimming cost V 6 bases and J 2 bases, with 11 bases left between them. Germline V gene sequence: CDR1 MNHEY, CDR2 SVGAGI. CDR3 in amino acids: CASSAQGTYEQYF. The CDR3, as DNA: TGTGCCAGCAGCGCACAGGGTACCTACGAGCAGTACTTC.

V usage is TRBV7-2 and J usage is TRBJ1-4; D might be TRBD1 (5 bases). Looked up from germline, CDR1 is SGHTA and CDR2 is FQGNSA. This CDR3 has 14 amino acids. Trimming removed 4 bases at V and 8 bases at J, with 14 bases between. The CDR3 is CASSWDGGGEKLFF. The CDR3 DNA reads TGTGCCAGCAGCTGGGACGGTGGTGGCGAAAAACTGTTTTTT.

The CDR3 is CASSQDAVNSYNEQFF. CDR3 nucleotides: TGCGCCAGCAGCCAAGATGCGGTTAACTCCTACAATGAGCAGTTCTTC. V is TRBV4-3 and J is TRBJ2-1; D is unresolved. The CDR3 spans 16 residues. Germline CDR1 LGHNA, CDR2 YSLEER. V lost 0 bases and J lost 0, with 9 bases in between.

The chain couples TRBV29-1 to TRBJ1-2, with D possibly being TRBD1 (6 bases). V shed 5 bases and J shed 7 bases, with 14 bases lying between them. CDR3 length: 12 residues. Germline V gene data show CDR1 as SQVTM and CDR2 as ANQGSEA. As DNA, the CDR3 is TGCAGCGTTCAAAGTAACAGGGCTGGCTACACCTTC. As protein: CSVQSNRAGYTF.

This clonotype was found a few times. The V call is TRBV7-2, the J call TRBJ2-1, with D perhaps matching TRBD1 (5 bases). The germline gives CDR1 SGHTA, CDR2 FQGNSA. Trimming stripped 5 bases from V and 8 bases from J, with 10 bases between. The CDR3 has 12 amino acids. The CDR3 sequence is CASSPRGDEQFF. For the CDR3, the DNA is TGTGCCAGCAGCCCTAGGGGTGATGAGCAGTTCTTC. The full variable domain, with the rest looked up from reference TRBV7-2 and TRBJ2-1, is GAGVSQSPSNKVTEKGKDVELRCDPISGHTALYWYRQSLGQGLEFLIYFQGNSAPDKSGLPSDRFSAERTGGSVSTLTIQRTQQEDSAVYLCASSPRGDEQFFGPGTRLTVL.

V usage is TRBV23-1 and J usage is TRBJ1-5; D uncertain. TRBV23-1 is labeled an ORF, and its function is uncertain. The CDR3 totals 16 residues. Trimming removed 4 bases from V and 0 bases from J, with 13 bases in between. The CDR3 DNA follows: TGCGCCAGCAGTCTTCCGTGCTCCCATAGCAATCAGCCCCAGCATTTT. Translated, it gives CASSLPCSHSNQPQHF.